A selection of T cell receptor beta chains follows, all from one sample in a study of cytotoxic CD8 clonotypes in ibrutinib-treated CLL. Libraries were prepared by immunoSEQ multiplex PCR; TCRdb keeps only in-frame clonotypes and omits some of them. The sample records around 40,000 clones, under 80% being singletons. This specimen consisted of PBMCs, obtained at disease progression, from a patient treated with ibrutinib. The source is a human donor with chronic lymphocytic leukemia. CDR3s include the opening cysteine and the closing phenylalanine or tryptophan. A D gene is named only where the DNA matches it firmly. Clone sizes are given selectively: once, few, many, or a class where the clone is expanded.

v_call	j_call	d_call	clone_size	cdr3_aa	cdr3_nt
TRBV5-1	TRBJ2-2	TRBD2	NA	CASSPGTSNTGELFF	TGCGCCAGCAGCCCTGGGACTAGCAACACCGGGGAGCTGTTTTTT
TRBV27	TRBJ2-3	NA	NA	CASSWRGTTDTQYF	TGTGCCAGCAGTTGGAGGGGGACCACAGATACGCAGTATTTT
TRBV7-9	TRBJ2-5	TRBD1	NA	CASSQGQAAWETQYF	TGTGCCAGCAGCCAGGGACAGGCGGCATGGGAGACCCAGTACTTC
TRBV11-2	TRBJ2-7	TRBD2	NA	CASSLDLGLGTFFYEQYF	TGTGCCAGCAGCTTAGATTTAGGACTAGGGACCTTCTTCTACGAGCAGTACTTC
TRBV6-4	TRBJ1-2	NA	NA	CAGKLRQACYGYTF	TGTGCCGGGAAGTTACGACAGGCGTGCTATGGCTACACCTTC
TRBV2	TRBJ1-2	TRBD1	NA	CASRGQQYGYTF	TGTGCCAGCAGGGGACAGCAATATGGCTACACCTTC
TRBV11-2	TRBJ2-7	NA	few	CASSLGSYEQYF	TGTGCCAGCAGCTTAGGGAGTTACGAGCAGTACTTC
TRBV10-2	TRBJ2-7	NA	NA	CASSSSGAPEWGEQYF	TGCGCCAGCAGTTCGTCCGGGGCTCCGGAATGGGGCGAGCAGTACTTC
TRBV6-1	TRBJ2-7	NA	NA	CASSGRREQYF	TGTGCCAGCAGTGGCCGTCGGGAGCAGTACTTC
TRBV10-3	TRBJ1-4	NA	NA	CAISEGGAAGKLFF	TGTGCCATCAGTGAAGGGGGGGCCGCGGGAAAACTGTTTTTT
TRBV5-1	TRBJ1-1	NA	NA	CASSFGQYTEAFF	TGCGCCAGCAGCTTTGGACAGTACACTGAAGCTTTCTTT
TRBV5-1	TRBJ2-5	NA	NA	CASSDRTSHQTQYF	TGCGCCAGCAGCGACAGGACATCCCACCAGACCCAGTACTTC
TRBV19	TRBJ1-2	NA	few	CASSIDGTQNYGYTF	TGTGCCAGTAGTATAGATGGGACACAGAACTATGGCTACACCTTC
TRBV6-1	TRBJ1-4	NA	NA	CASSESFKLEKLFF	TGTGCCAGCAGTGAATCCTTCAAATTAGAAAAACTGTTTTTT
TRBV28	TRBJ1-5	NA	NA	CASTLGPYSNQPQHF	TGTGCCAGCACTCTCGGACCTTATAGCAATCAGCCCCAGCATTTT
TRBV9	TRBJ2-7	NA	NA	CASSVGTSYEQYF	TGTGCCAGCAGCGTAGGGACTTCCTACGAGCAGTACTTC
TRBV5-1	TRBJ2-6	NA	NA	CASSLAGGGRSGANVLTF	TGCGCCAGCAGCTTGGCCGGCGGGGGCCGCTCTGGGGCCAACGTCCTGACTTTC
TRBV2	TRBJ2-5	NA	once	CASKAYGGRETQYF	TGTGCCAGCAAGGCTTACGGGGGTAGGGAGACCCAGTACTTC
TRBV5-4	TRBJ1-1	NA	NA	CASSPEGGRMNTEAFF	TGTGCCAGCAGCCCGGAAGGTGGAAGAATGAACACTGAAGCTTTCTTT
TRBV9	TRBJ1-1	NA	few	CASSASIWDTEAFF	TGTGCCAGCAGCGCATCGATTTGGGACACTGAAGCTTTCTTT
TRBV19	TRBJ2-3	NA	NA	CASSINRVIADTQYF	TGTGCCAGTAGTATCAACAGGGTTATCGCAGATACGCAGTATTTT
TRBV5-5	TRBJ1-2	NA	few	CASSRAPPSSYGYTF	TGTGCCAGCAGTAGGGCCCCACCGTCATCATATGGCTACACCTTC
TRBV12-2	TRBJ2-7	NA	NA	CASRPRARGDPQYEQYF	TGTGCAAGTCGCCCCCGGGCCAGGGGAGACCCACAATACGAGCAGTACTTC
TRBV6-1	TRBJ2-7	NA	NA	CASRDFEYEQYF	TGTGCCAGCAGGGACTTTGAATACGAGCAGTACTTC
TRBV7-9	TRBJ2-7	TRBD2	NA	CASSRLAGGRTYEQYF	TGTGCCAGCAGCCGACTAGCGGGAGGGAGGACCTACGAGCAGTACTTC
TRBV9	TRBJ1-6	NA	NA	CASSGSLGVRSPLHF	TGTGCCAGCAGCGGGAGCTTAGGAGTCAGGTCACCCCTCCACTTT
TRBV5-1	TRBJ2-7	NA	NA	CASSDGDYEQYF	TGCGCCAGCAGCGACGGGGACTACGAGCAGTACTTC
TRBV6-1	TRBJ1-2	NA	NA	CASRGLQGTRYGYTF	TGTGCCAGCAGAGGATTACAGGGAACCCGCTATGGCTACACCTTC
TRBV15	TRBJ1-4	TRBD1	NA	CATSLTGATNEKLFF	TGTGCCACCAGCCTCACAGGGGCAACTAATGAAAAACTGTTTTTT
TRBV19	TRBJ1-1	TRBD1	NA	CASSIGDRGQTEAFF	TGTGCCAGTAGTATTGGGGACAGGGGGCAAACTGAAGCTTTCTTT
TRBV6-6	TRBJ2-7	NA	NA	CASREGLITYEQYF	TGTGCCAGCAGAGAAGGGCTAATTACCTACGAGCAGTACTTC
TRBV5-1	TRBJ2-1	TRBD2	NA	CASSLEASGSRNEQFF	TGCGCCAGCAGCTTGGAGGCTAGCGGGAGTCGCAATGAGCAGTTCTTC
TRBV27	TRBJ1-6	TRBD1	NA	CASSTLTGWQSPLHF	TGTGCCAGCAGTACCTTGACAGGGTGGCAATCACCCCTCCACTTT
TRBV11-2	TRBJ1-2	NA	NA	CASSLAARTRGYGYTF	TGTGCCAGCAGCTTAGCCGCCCGGACCCGCGGGTATGGCTACACCTTC
TRBV25-1	TRBJ2-4	TRBD2	NA	CASSGSSQTGLGIQYF	TGTGCCAGCAGTGGCTCTTCTCAAACAGGACTAGGCATTCAGTACTTC
TRBV11-2	TRBJ1-1	NA	few	CASSLGQGSTEAFF	TGTGCCAGCAGCTTAGGGCAGGGGAGCACTGAAGCTTTCTTT
TRBV10-3	TRBJ1-4	NA	few	CAISEPLIGQNEKLFF	TGTGCCATCAGTGAGCCCCTCATCGGACAGAATGAAAAACTGTTTTTT
TRBV30	TRBJ1-2	TRBD1	few	CAWSAKHTGQRNYGYTF	TGTGCCTGGAGTGCCAAGCATACGGGACAGAGGAACTATGGCTACACCTTC
TRBV2	TRBJ2-7	TRBD2	once	CASIKDVREARGEQYF	TGTGCCAGCATTAAGGACGTGCGGGAGGCGCGGGGTGAGCAGTACTTC
TRBV6-5	TRBJ2-7	NA	NA	CASSLKAGTYEQYF	TGTGCCAGCAGCCTGAAAGCTGGTACCTACGAGCAGTACTTC
TRBV7-9	TRBJ2-7	NA	few	CASSLSYDVQGQYF	TGTGCCAGCAGCTTAAGTTACGATGTTCAGGGTCAGTACTTC
TRBV7-9	TRBJ1-2	NA	few	CASSLRQAPQGVGYTF	TGTGCCAGCAGCCTCCGACAGGCCCCACAAGGGGTTGGCTACACCTTC
TRBV2	TRBJ2-7	NA	NA	CASNGRVSYEQYF	TGTGCCAGCAATGGCAGGGTGTCCTACGAGCAGTACTTC
TRBV29-1	TRBJ1-1	NA	NA	CSVVQLGTEAFF	TGCAGCGTTGTACAGTTGGGCACTGAAGCTTTCTTT